This T cell receptor (beta chain) is from a study of technical replicates of blood from a few donors (dated by TCRdb to between 2016 and 2019). As encoded in the germline V gene, CDR1 is MGHDK while CDR2 is SYGVNS. The CDR3 measures 16 amino acids from cysteine to phenylalanine. Only the CDR3 part of the read is kept: 48 bases, read in frame from the first base. Trimming removed 4 bases from V and 3 bases from J; the gene matches leave 9 bases unexplained. Note on this clone: What this receptor recognizes is not known. Base quality data are lacking; no much larger clone is found one base away.

Library method: the immunoSEQ multiplex PCR assay. Imported from immuneACCESS, the table was reduced by TCRdb to in-frame sequences with V and J called. These copies leave out some clones; in studies compared against another copy, an unresolved V gene accounts for under half, and the cause of the remainder is not known. The sample includes around 71,000 clones, with approximately 92% observed a single time. The leading ten clones occupy 0.4% to 0.5% of the sample. Source material: T cells isolated from PBMCs. This clonotype was obtained from a human donor in good health. Recombination linked TRBV25-1 to TRBJ2-1, and TRBD2 matches 7 of the central bases. The CDR3 amino acid sequence is: CASSALWLADYNEQFF. The nucleotide sequence reads as follows: TGTGCCAGCAGTGCCTTATGGCTAGCGGACTACAATGAGCAGTTCTTC.